This T cell receptor beta chain came from a study of shared clonotypes between healthy human individuals. Naive CD8 isolation took CD45RO-negative cells positively selected for CCR7 and excluded terminally differentiated effector memory CD45RA+ cells. Germline CDR1 is SGHRS and CDR2 is YFSETQ. This CDR3 is built from 16 residues. Trimming at V came to 2 bases and at J to 5 bases, leaving 12 bases not matched to a gene. Profiled with immunoSEQ multiplex PCR; TCRdb holds only in-frame clones, not every one. The data contain roughly 2.1 million clones, about 93% of them seen just once; the ten biggest clones take up 1.5% to 2%.

The genes are TRBV5-1 and TRBJ1-2, with TRBD1 matching over 7 bases. Sequenced: naive CD8+ T cells from PBMCs. This clonotype was obtained from a man aged 18-30 years in good health. Some clones in this sample may be carry-over from other donors' samples. DNA for the CDR3: TGCGCCAGCAGCTTAGGTATGGCAGGGGGAGGTTATGGCTACACCTTC. Translated, it gives CASSLGMAGGGYGYTF.